This TCR beta chain emerged from a study of blood T cell repertoires in COVID-19. Looking at the study overall: The United States, Italy and Spain supplied acute and convalescent COVID-19 samples. Nucleic acid was either cDNA or gDNA, and it came from T cells, B-cell-depleted T cells, or PBMCs.

Trimming cost V 2 bases and J 7 bases, with 12 bases left between them. Germline V gene sequence: CDR1 ENHRY, CDR2 SYGVKD. The CDR3 has 13 amino acids. Original data processing: Amplification of reference gene primers was used by the study to estimate nucleated cell counts. Assay: immunoSEQ multiplex PCR; the TCRdb copy retains only in-frame clones and omits some. V, J and clone size are those of that table, while D and trimming were read from the DNA. The repertoire includes 70,000 or so clones, roughly 80% of them detected once, and approximately 20% sits in the top ten. Sample: peripheral blood. The receptor's source is a human donor in a cohort sampled during active COVID-19. The chain employs TRBV10-3 and TRBJ2-7; D is undetermined. Here the CDR3 DNA reads TGTGCCATCAGTGAGCCTCCCTGGAGTGAGCAGTACTTC. Protein sequence: CAISEPPWSEQYF.